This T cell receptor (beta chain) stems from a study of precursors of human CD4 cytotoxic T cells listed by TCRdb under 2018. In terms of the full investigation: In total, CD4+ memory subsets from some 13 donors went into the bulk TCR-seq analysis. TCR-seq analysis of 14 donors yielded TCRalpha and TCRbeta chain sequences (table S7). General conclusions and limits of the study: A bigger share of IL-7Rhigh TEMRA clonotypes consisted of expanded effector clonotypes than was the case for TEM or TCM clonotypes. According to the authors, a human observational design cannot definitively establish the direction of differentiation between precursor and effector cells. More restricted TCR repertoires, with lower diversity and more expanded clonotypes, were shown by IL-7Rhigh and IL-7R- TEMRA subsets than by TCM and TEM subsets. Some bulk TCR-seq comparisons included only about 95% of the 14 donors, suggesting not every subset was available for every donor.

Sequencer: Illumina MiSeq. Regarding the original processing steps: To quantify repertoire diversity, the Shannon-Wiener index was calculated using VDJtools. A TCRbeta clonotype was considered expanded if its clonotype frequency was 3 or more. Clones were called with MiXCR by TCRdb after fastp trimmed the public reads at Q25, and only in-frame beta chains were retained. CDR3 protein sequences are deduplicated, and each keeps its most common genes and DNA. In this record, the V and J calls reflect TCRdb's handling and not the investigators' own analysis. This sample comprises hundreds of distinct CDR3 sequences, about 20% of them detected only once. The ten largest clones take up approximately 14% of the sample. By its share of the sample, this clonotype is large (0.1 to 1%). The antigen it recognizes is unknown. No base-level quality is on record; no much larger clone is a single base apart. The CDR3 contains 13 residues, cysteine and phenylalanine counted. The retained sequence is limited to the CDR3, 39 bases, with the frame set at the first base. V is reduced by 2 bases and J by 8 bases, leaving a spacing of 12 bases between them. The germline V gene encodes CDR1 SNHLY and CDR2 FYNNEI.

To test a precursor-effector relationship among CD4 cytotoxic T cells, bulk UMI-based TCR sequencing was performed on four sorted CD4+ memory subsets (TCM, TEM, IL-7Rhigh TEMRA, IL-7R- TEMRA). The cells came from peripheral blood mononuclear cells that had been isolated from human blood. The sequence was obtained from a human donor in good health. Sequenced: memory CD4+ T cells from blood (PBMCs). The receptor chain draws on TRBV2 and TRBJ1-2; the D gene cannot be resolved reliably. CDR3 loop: CASSESEIGGYTF. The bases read TGTGCCAGCAGTGAATCTGAAATAGGCGGCTACACCTTC.